This TCR beta chain was found in a study of CD8+CD57+ T cells in acquired aplastic anemia (dated by TCRdb to between 2018 and 2020). About the investigation overall: A mean of 3.2 ug of DNA, ranging from roughly 0.2 to 27.4 ug, was extracted from sorted CD4+ and CD8+ cells. CD8+CD57+ expansion was defined as a frequency above the mean frequency observed in healthy subjects. Broader findings and caveats from the paper: Around 30 CD8+ CDR3 sequences were shared between patients and controls but appeared highly expressed in patients and within their immunodominant clones. CD8+ Simpson's diversity did not differ significantly between patients and healthy controls (P=0.060).

V lost 3 bases and J lost 2 bases; the stretch between them is 13 bases long. The CDR3 numbers 15 residues from cysteine through phenylalanine. CDR3 DNA only is kept here, 45 bases in frame from base 1. CDR1 and CDR2 are read off the germline V gene (reference sequence) as LNHNV and YYDKDF. Flow cytometry had shown CD8+CD57+ cell expansion in the patients selected for sequencing. All patients had severe acquired aplastic anemia diagnosed by International Study of Aplastic Anemia and Agranulocytosis and Camitta criteria. No therapy had been received by the patients at the time of blood sampling. The study deep-sequenced TCR repertoires of sorted CD4+ and CD8+ blood T cells from severe aplastic anemia patients and healthy subjects. Patients were enrolled under clinicaltrials.gov protocols 00001620, 01623167, 00001397, 00071045, 00081523 and 00961064 in the USA. Ficoll-Paque density gradient centrifugation was used to isolate peripheral blood mononuclear cells. Before DNA extraction, CD4+ and CD8+ T cells were sorted by FACS or by magnetic beads.

Genomic DNA served as template for TCR beta VDJ combination and CDR3 sequence profiling. TCR repertoire sequencing was run on an Illumina HiSeq 2000. As for the authors' bioinformatics: Repertoires were assessed using TRBV/TRBJ rearrangement plots, CDR3 size and DJ length profiles, and Simpson's diversity index. Whichever DNA sequence was most abundant in the deep sequencing data was defined as the immunodominant clone. CDR3 amino acid sequences were screened for sharing across subjects and were compared with published repertoires and the VDJdb database. TCRdb reprocessed the public reads (quality trimming at Q25 with fastp, clone calling with MiXCR) and kept in-frame beta chains. For every CDR3 protein sequence, its rows merge into one entry that carries the most common genes and DNA. None of the V and J calls come from the authors' own analysis; TCRdb made them. The sample table holds just over 40,000 distinct CDR3 sequences, of which 60% to 80% were seen once. The biggest ten clones account for 59% of the sample.

The table lists this clonotype with a count of one. What antigen it recognizes has not been identified. Base qualities are missing; no much larger clone stands one base away. One read offers little support. The sequenced material came from sorted CD4+, CD8+, or CD8+CD57+ T cells (not recorded which) from PBMCs. The TCR originated in a human donor with aplastic anemia. In this chain, TRBV15 is recombined with TRBJ2-5, with the D call perhaps TRBD1 or TRBD2, as 5 bases match in each case. The sequenced DNA is TGTGCCACCAGCAGCGTAGATTGGGGGCAAGAGACCCAGTACTTC. It codes for CATSSVDWGQETQYF.